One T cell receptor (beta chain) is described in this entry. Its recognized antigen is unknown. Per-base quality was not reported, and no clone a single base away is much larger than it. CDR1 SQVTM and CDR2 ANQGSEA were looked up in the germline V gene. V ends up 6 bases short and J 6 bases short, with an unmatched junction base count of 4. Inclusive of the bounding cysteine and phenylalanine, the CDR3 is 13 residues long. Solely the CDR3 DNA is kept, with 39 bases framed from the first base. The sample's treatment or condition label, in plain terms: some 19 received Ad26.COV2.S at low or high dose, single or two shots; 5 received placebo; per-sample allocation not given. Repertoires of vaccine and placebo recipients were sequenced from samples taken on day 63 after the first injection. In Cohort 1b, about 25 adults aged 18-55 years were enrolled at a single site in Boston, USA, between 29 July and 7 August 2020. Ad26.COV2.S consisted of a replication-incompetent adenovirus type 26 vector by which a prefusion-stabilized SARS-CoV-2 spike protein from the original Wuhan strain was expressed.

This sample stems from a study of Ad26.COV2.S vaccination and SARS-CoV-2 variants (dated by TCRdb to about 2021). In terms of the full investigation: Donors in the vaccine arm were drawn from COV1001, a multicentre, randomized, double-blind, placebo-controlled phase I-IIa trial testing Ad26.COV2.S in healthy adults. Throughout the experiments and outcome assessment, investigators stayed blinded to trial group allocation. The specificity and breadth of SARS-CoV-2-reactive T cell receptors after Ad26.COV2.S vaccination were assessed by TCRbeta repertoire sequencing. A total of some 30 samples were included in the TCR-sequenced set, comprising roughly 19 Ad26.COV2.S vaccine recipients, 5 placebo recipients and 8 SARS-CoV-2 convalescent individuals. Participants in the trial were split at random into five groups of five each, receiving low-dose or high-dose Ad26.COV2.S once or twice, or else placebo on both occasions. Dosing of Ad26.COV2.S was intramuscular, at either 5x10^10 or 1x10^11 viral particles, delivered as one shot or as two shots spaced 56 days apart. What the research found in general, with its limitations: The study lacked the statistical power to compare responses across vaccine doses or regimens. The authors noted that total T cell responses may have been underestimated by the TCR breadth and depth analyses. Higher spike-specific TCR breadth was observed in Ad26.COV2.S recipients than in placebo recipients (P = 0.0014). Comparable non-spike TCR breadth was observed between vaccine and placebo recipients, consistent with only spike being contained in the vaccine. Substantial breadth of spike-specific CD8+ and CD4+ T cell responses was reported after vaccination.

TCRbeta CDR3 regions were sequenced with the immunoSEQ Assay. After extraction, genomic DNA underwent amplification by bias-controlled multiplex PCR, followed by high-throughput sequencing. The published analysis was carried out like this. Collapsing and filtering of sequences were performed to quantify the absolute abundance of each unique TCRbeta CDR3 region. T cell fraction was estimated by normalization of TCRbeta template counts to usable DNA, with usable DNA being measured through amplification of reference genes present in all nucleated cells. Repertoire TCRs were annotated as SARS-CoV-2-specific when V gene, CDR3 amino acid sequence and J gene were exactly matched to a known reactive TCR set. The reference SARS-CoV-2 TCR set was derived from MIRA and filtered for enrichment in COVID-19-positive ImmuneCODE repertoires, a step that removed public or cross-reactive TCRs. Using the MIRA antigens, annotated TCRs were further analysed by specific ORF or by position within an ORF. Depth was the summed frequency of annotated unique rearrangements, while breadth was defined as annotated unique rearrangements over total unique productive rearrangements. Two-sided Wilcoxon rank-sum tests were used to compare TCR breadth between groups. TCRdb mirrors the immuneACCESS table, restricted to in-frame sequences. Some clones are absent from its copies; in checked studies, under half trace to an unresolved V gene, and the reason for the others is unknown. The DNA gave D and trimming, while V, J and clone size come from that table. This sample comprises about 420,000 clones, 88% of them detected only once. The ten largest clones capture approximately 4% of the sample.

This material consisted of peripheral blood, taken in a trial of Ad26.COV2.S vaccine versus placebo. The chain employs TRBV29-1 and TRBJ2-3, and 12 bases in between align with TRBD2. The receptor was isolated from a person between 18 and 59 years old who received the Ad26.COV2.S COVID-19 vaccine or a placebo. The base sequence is TGCAGCGTGACTAGCGGGGGATCGGATACGCAGTATTTT. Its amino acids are CSVTSGGSDTQYF.